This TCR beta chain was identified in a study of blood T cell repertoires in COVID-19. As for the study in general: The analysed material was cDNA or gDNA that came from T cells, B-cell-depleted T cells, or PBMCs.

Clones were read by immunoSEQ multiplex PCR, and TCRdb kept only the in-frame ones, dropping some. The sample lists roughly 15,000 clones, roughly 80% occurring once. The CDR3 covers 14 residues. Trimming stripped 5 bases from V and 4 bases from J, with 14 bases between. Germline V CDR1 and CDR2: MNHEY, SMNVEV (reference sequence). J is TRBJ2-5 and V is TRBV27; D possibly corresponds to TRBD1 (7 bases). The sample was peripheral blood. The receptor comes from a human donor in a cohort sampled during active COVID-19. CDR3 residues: CASSQGGRGETQYF. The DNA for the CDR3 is TGTGCCAGCAGTCAGGGGGGACGGGGAGAGACCCAGTACTTC.